The 9 T cell receptor beta chains below were found in one sample sequenced in a study of T cell clonotyping in hematopoietic cell transplantation (dated by TCRdb to the early 2020s). Per the publication, the time point label means: recipient sample about 28 days before transplant, after cytoreduction. The receptor library was made with the immunoSEQ multiplex PCR assay. Entries here come from immuneACCESS through TCRdb and include only in-frame sequences with V and J called. Some clones fail to appear in such tables; in the studies checked, an unresolved V gene covers under half of the shortfall, and the cause of the remainder is unknown. For this sample the table gives about 80,000 clones, of which 90% to 97% were detected only once. The ten largest clones capture 1.5% to 2% of the sample. This material consisted of peripheral blood mononuclear cells, taken before stem cell transplant. All receptors come from a woman aged 50 to 60 with acute myeloid leukemia. Some clones in this sample may be carry-over from other donors' samples.

The V gene is TRBV27, the J gene TRBJ1-2, with TRBD1 matching over 8 bases. The germline V gene encodes CDR1 MNHEY and CDR2 SMNVEV (reference sequence). The CDR3 is 13 residues long. V shed 6 bases and J 6 bases; nucleotides not matched to a gene: 6. The CDR3 DNA is TGTGCCAGCAGGCAAGGACAGGGAAATGGCTACACCTTC. It encodes CASRQGQGNGYTF.

This chain joins TRBV9 and TRBJ2-7; weak D call: TRBD2 (6 bases). This CDR3 has 15 residues. The germline V gene encodes CDR1 SGDLS and CDR2 YYNGEE. The germline V and J ends were trimmed by 2 bases and 3 bases, with 15 bases remaining between them. CDR3 residues: CASSVRIGGNYEQYF. The CDR3 DNA reads as TGTGCCAGCAGCGTTCGTATCGGGGGAAACTACGAGCAGTACTTC.

In DNA form, the CDR3 reads TGTGCCACTAGGGGACAGGGGGACGGGGAGCTGTTTTTT. Translating gives CATRGQGDGELFF. The chain links TRBV19 to TRBJ2-2; TRBD1 agrees at 11 bases. The CDR3 spans 13 residues. Germline V gene lookup returns CDR1 LNHDA and CDR2 SQIVND (reference sequence). The V and J ends lost 10 bases and 7 bases, in that order; junction bases with no gene match: 5.

The V call is TRBV27, the J call TRBJ1-4, with a possible D match to TRBD1 (6 bases). The CDR3 has 14 amino acids. Germline V gives CDR1 MNHEY, CDR2 SMNVEV (reference sequence). V was cut by 6 bases and J by 7 bases, with 15 bases left in between. The CDR3 DNA is TGTGCCAGCAGACCTTCAGGGGTATTTGAAAAACTGTTTTTT. Its translation: CASRPSGVFEKLFF.

This chain joins TRBV30 and TRBJ1-2; no clear D gene. This CDR3 has 12 amino acids. CDR1 and CDR2 (germline): GTSNPN, SVGIG (reference sequence). The germline V and J ends were trimmed by 3 bases and 8 bases, with 13 bases remaining between them. The CDR3 DNA follows: TGTGCCTGGAGGGGCGGCGGGTACGGCTACACCTTC. Its translation is CAWRGGGYGYTF.

CDR3 residues: CASTPDRFNYGYTF. The DNA for the CDR3 is TGTGCCAGCACCCCGGACAGATTTAACTATGGCTACACCTTC. The J gene is TRBJ1-2, the V gene TRBV6-1, with D maybe TRBD1 (6 bases). The CDR3 spans 14 residues. Trimming stripped 7 bases from V and 1 base from J, with 13 bases between. Germline-derived CDR1 and CDR2 are MNHNS and SASEGT.

The CDR3 DNA is TGTGCCAGTAGTATAAAGGGAACGTTGGGGACTGAAGCTTTCTTT. It codes for CASSIKGTLGTEAFF. The genes are TRBV19 and TRBJ1-1; D is uncertain. Germline CDR1 LNHDA, CDR2 SQIVND (reference sequence). V was shortened by 2 bases and J by 5 bases, with 15 bases between the two germline ends. The CDR3 is made up of 15 amino acids.

V gene TRBV11-1 combines with J gene TRBJ2-1; perhaps TRBD2 as D (6 bases). This CDR3 comprises 15 residues. V shed 3 bases and J shed 4 bases, with 13 bases lying between them. Germline-derived CDR1 and CDR2 are SGHAT and FQDESV (reference sequence). This chain's CDR3 is CASSLEGSTYNEQFF. Written as DNA, the CDR3 is TGTGCCAGCAGCTTGGAGGGGTCGACTTACAATGAGCAGTTCTTC.

The chain is built from TRBV28 and TRBJ2-5; 9 nucleotides align to TRBD1. Germline-derived CDR1 and CDR2 are MDHEN and SYDVKM. The CDR3 contains 14 residues. Unmatched junction bases numbered 8, after V lost 7 bases and J lost 5 bases. CDR3 nucleotides: TGTGCCAGCACCGCGGACAGGGGTCAGGAGACCCAGTACTTC. Translation: CASTADRGQETQYF.